A single sample is the source of the 22 T cell receptor beta chains below, sequenced in a study of T cell responses to AZD1222 COVID-19 vaccine. Assay used: immunoSEQ multiplex PCR; TCRdb lists only in-frame clones, some missing. The repertoire consists of about 100,000 clones, with around 87% occurring once and the leading ten covering about a tenth. This material consisted of peripheral blood, taken 28 days after the second AZD1222 dose. The source of these receptors is an adult who received the AZD1222 COVID-19 vaccine.

The DNA for the CDR3 is TGTGCCAGCAGTCCCCTTAGCACAGATACGCAGTATTTT. Its protein is CASSPLSTDTQYF. The J gene is TRBJ2-3, the V gene TRBV27; no definite D call. V was shortened by 5 bases and J by 0 bases, with 6 bases between the two germline ends. Germline V lookup: CDR1 MNHEY, CDR2 SMNVEV (reference sequence). The CDR3 sequence is 13 residues long.

The V gene is TRBV30, the J gene TRBJ2-7; the match to TRBD2 covers 7 bases. With V trimmed by 4 bases and J by 4 bases, 7 bases remained unmatched. This CDR3 has 13 amino acids. Germline V gene sequence: CDR1 GTSNPN, CDR2 SVGIG (reference sequence). This chain's CDR3 is CAWNDGGRYEQYF. DNA for the CDR3: TGTGCCTGGAATGATGGCGGGAGATACGAGCAGTACTTC.

The V call is TRBV6-2 or TRBV6-3, the J call TRBJ1-1, with D possibly being TRBD1 (5 bases). The germline V gene encodes CDR1 MNHEY and CDR2 SVGEGT. The CDR3 sequence is 16 residues long. V was pared by 1 base and J by 3 bases, with 15 bases between. The CDR3 nucleotides are TGTGCCAGCAGTTACTTAGGGGAGGGAAGCGACACTGAAGCTTTCTTT. This gives the protein CASSYLGEGSDTEAFF.

The chain recombines TRBV5-3 with TRBJ1-2, with D perhaps TRBD1 (6 bases). TRBV5-3 is reported as an ORF; its role is uncertain. V lost 5 bases and J 3 bases, leaving 17 bases between the germline ends. The CDR3 length is 15 residues. The CDR3 DNA reads as TGTGCCAGAAGTTACAAACAGGGTGAGGACTATGGCTACACCTTC. Its translation is CARSYKQGEDYGYTF.

The chain uses TRBV9 and TRBJ1-2; a possible D gene is TRBD1 (6 bases). Germline loops: CDR1 SGDLS, CDR2 YYNGEE. This CDR3 has 13 residues. Trimming left V 0 bases short and J 7 bases short, with 10 bases between. In nucleotides, the CDR3 is TGTGCCAGCAGCGTAGTGGGGGCGACTGGCTACACCTTC. This codes for CASSVVGATGYTF. The full variable domain, in which reference TRBV9 and TRBJ1-2 provide the parts outside the CDR3, is DSGVTQTPKHLITATGQRVTLRCSPRSGDLSVYWYQQSLDQGLQFLIQYYNGEERAKGNILERFSAQQFPDLHSELNLSSLELGDSALYFCASSVVGATGYTFGSGTRLTVV.

This clone is medium-sized within its sample. J is TRBJ1-1 and V is TRBV3-1 (or the pseudogene TRBV3-2); possibly TRBD1 for D (6 bases). Looked up from germline, CDR1 is LGHDT and CDR2 is YNNKEL (reference sequence). Between the trimmed V and J ends, which lost 6 bases and 4 bases, there was a span of 15 bases. There are 14 residues in the CDR3. The CDR3 coding sequence is TGTGCCAGCAGGGGGGCAGGGAGCGGCACTGAAGCTTTCTTT. It codes for CASRGAGSGTEAFF.

V and J are TRBV30 and TRBJ2-6; unclear D gene. The CDR3 runs to 14 residues. In germline, CDR1 is GTSNPN, CDR2 SVGIG (reference sequence). V gave up 4 bases and J gave up 0 bases, with 7 bases separating them. The CDR3 spells CAWNAASGANVLTF. CDR3 DNA sequence: TGTGCCTGGAACGCTGCCTCTGGGGCCAACGTCCTGACTTTC.

The chain combines TRBV7-9 with TRBJ1-4; 9 bases line up with TRBD1. Germline loops: CDR1 SEHNR, CDR2 FQNEAQ (reference sequence). Losses at the gene ends were 8 bases for V and 0 bases for J; bases not matched to a gene: 4. CDR3 length: 15 amino acids. This CDR3 reads CASLGQGTTNEKLFF. For the CDR3, the DNA is TGTGCCAGCCTGGGACAGGGAACAACTAATGAAAAACTGTTTTTT.

The table lists this clone with a count of one. This chain uses TRBV27 with TRBJ2-7; no definite D call. V shed 3 bases and J shed 0 bases, with 6 bases lying between them. Germline loops: CDR1 MNHEY, CDR2 SMNVEV (reference sequence). CDR3 length: 13 amino acids. DNA for the CDR3: TGTGCCAGCAGTTTCCACAACTCCTACGAGCAGTACTTC. It is translated as CASSFHNSYEQYF.

The V gene is TRBV7-9, the J gene TRBJ2-5; D remains unclear. The CDR3 totals 14 residues. With 5 bases removed from V and 0 bases from J, the gap between germline ends came to 10 bases. Germline CDR1 SEHNR, CDR2 FQNEAQ (reference sequence). The CDR3 DNA is TGTGCCAGCAGCCCCCGGGTCAACCAAGAGACCCAGTACTTC. It is translated as CASSPRVNQETQYF.

The rearrangement uses TRBV2 and TRBJ1-3, with TRBD1 matching 7 bases. Germline V CDR1 and CDR2: SNHLY, FYNNEI. There are 15 residues in the CDR3. Trimming cost V 4 bases and J 0 bases; bases outside gene matches: 3. The CDR3 nucleotides are TGTGCCAGCAGTGGAGGACAGGTCTCTGGAAACACCATATATTTT. Amino acids: CASSGGQVSGNTIYF.

This sequence joins TRBV3-1 (or the pseudogene TRBV3-2) and TRBJ1-2; TRBD1 might be the D (5 bases). CDR1 is LGHDT, CDR2 YNNKEL, per germline (reference sequence). Trimming removed 4 bases from V and 8 bases from J, with 20 bases in between. This CDR3 has 15 residues. The DNA of the CDR3 is TGTGCCAGCAGCCTCCGGGACCCCCGCACCGGCGGCTACACCTTC. Translation: CASSLRDPRTGGYTF.

The V gene is TRBV6-1, the J gene TRBJ2-7, with a possible D match to TRBD1 (6 bases). Germline assignment: CDR1 MNHNS and CDR2 SASEGT. V was shortened by 3 bases and J by 6 bases, with 15 bases between the two germline ends. The CDR3 runs to 14 residues. The CDR3: CASSEVGGTGEQYF. Here the CDR3 DNA reads TGTGCCAGCAGTGAGGTAGGGGGAACGGGCGAGCAGTACTTC.

The J gene is TRBJ2-7, the V gene TRBV12-3 or TRBV12-4; D call uncertain. The ends were cut back, 3 bases at V and 2 bases at J, with 5 bases in the middle. This CDR3 has 12 residues. CDR3 region: CASSFNPYEQYF. CDR3 coding DNA: TGTGCCAGCAGTTTTAACCCCTACGAGCAGTACTTC.

The chain recombines TRBV19 with TRBJ2-4; maybe TRBD1 (5 bases). Germline-derived CDR1 and CDR2 are LNHDA and SQIVND (reference sequence). CDR3 size: 11 residues. V dropped 5 bases and J dropped 7 bases, with 6 bases sitting between them. The CDR3 DNA sequence: TGTGCCAGTAGTGACAGTAACATTCAGTACTTC. This gives the protein CASSDSNIQYF.

V usage is TRBV3-1 (or the pseudogene TRBV3-2) and J usage is TRBJ2-3; 8 nucleotides align to TRBD2. CDR1 is LGHDT, CDR2 YNNKEL, per germline (reference sequence). With 4 bases clipped from V and 4 bases from J, the junction kept 1 base outside the gene matches. CDR3 length: 13 residues. The CDR3 DNA reads TGTGCCAGCAGCCTGGGACTAGCAGATACGCAGTATTTT. Amino acids: CASSLGLADTQYF.

In this sample, this clone turned up once. The chain couples TRBV29-1 to TRBJ2-1, with 9 bases identical to TRBD2. Losses at the gene ends were 5 bases for V and 3 bases for J; bases not matched to a gene: 5. This CDR3 region has 14 residues. The V gene's germline CDR1 is SQVTM and CDR2 ANQGSEA. The CDR3 region is CSVSRGGRYNEQFF. CDR3 bases: TGCAGCGTTTCGCGGGGGGGGCGCTACAATGAGCAGTTCTTC.

The genes are TRBV7-5 and TRBJ2-5; the table's TRBD1 call for D was not verified on the DNA. TRBV7-5 is a pseudogene segment. The CDR3 spans 16 residues. The CDR3 is CARSSGTARYQETQYF. The CDR3 DNA is TGTGCCAGAAGCTCTGGGACAGCTAGGTACCAAGAGACCCAGTACTTC.

This clone was counted a single time. The rearrangement uses TRBV19 and TRBJ1-3, with 10 bases matching TRBD1. CDR3 length equals 17 residues. V was clipped by 5 bases and J by 0 bases; unmatched bases: 7. Per the germline V gene, CDR1 is LNHDA and CDR2 is SQIVND (reference sequence). CDR3 coding DNA: TGTGCCAGTAGTTTCGGGACAGGGGTCTTCTCTGGAAACACCATATATTTT. This gives the protein CASSFGTGVFSGNTIYF.

This rearrangement joins TRBV6-5 to TRBJ2-7, with TRBD1 matching 12 bases. The CDR3 has 15 amino acids. The junction had 8 bases not matched to a gene; V was cut back by 5 bases and J by 6 bases. Germline V gene lookup returns CDR1 MNHEY and CDR2 SVGAGI. As DNA, the CDR3 is TGTGCCAGCAGTCCTCTTGGGACAGGGGGCCGCGAGCAGTACTTC. This encodes CASSPLGTGGREQYF.

The chain recombines TRBV11-3 with TRBJ2-1; maybe TRBD1 (5 bases). The CDR3 is 17 amino acids. With 5 bases removed from V and 4 bases from J, the gap between germline ends came to 21 bases. CDR1 is SGHNT, CDR2 YENEEA, per germline. CDR3 region: CASSPKSGRQLYNEQFF. The CDR3 DNA follows: TGTGCCAGCAGCCCCAAATCCGGAAGACAGCTATACAATGAGCAGTTCTTC.

The chain recombines TRBV6-5 with TRBJ1-2; 7 bases agree with TRBD1. CDR3 size: 12 residues. V gave up 7 bases and J gave up 6 bases; unmatched junction bases: 5. Germline assignment: CDR1 MNHEY and CDR2 SVGAGI. CDR3 bases: TGTGCCAGCATAGGGGGCGGCAATGGCTACACCTTC. Protein sequence: CASIGGGNGYTF.